A selection of T cell receptor beta chains follows, all from one sample in a study of blood T cell repertoires in COVID-19. TCRdb keeps only in-frame clones here, not all; method: immunoSEQ multiplex PCR. The sample lists approximately 150,000 clones; roughly four fifths were seen once. Material: peripheral blood. The source of these receptors is a woman aged 80 or older with COVID-19, enrolled during active disease. The conserved cysteine and the conserved F or W are not part of the CDR3 here. The order of the fields is CDR3 length, clone size, J gene, V gene, CDR3 protein. Not all rows give a size; the values are once, few, many and, for expanded clones, a class.

cdr3_length: 12
clone_size: NA
j_call: TRBJ1-6
v_call: TRBV30
cdr3_aa: AWSGTGRNSPLH

cdr3_length: 13
clone_size: NA
j_call: TRBJ1-1
v_call: TRBV4-3
cdr3_aa: ASSQGTGVSFEAF

cdr3_length: 14
clone_size: NA
j_call: TRBJ2-1
v_call: TRBV30
cdr3_aa: AWSRRASGGHNEQF

cdr3_length: 16
clone_size: NA
j_call: TRBJ2-3
v_call: TRBV11-2
cdr3_aa: ASSLGLAGVGSSYTQY

cdr3_length: 11
clone_size: NA
j_call: TRBJ2-2
v_call: TRBV4-1
cdr3_aa: ASSLQGPGELF

cdr3_length: 12
clone_size: NA
j_call: TRBJ2-2
v_call: TRBV5-1
cdr3_aa: ASSWTGDTGELF

cdr3_length: 11
clone_size: NA
j_call: TRBJ2-1
v_call: TRBV10-3
cdr3_aa: AIRGDSNNEQF

cdr3_length: 13
clone_size: once
j_call: TRBJ2-1
v_call: TRBV25-1
cdr3_aa: ATPCSSGSYNEQF

cdr3_length: 12
clone_size: NA
j_call: TRBJ2-7
v_call: TRBV6-5
cdr3_aa: ASSPVGPGDEQY

cdr3_length: 11
clone_size: NA
j_call: TRBJ1-2
v_call: TRBV9
cdr3_aa: ASSVRGAGGYT

cdr3_length: 12
clone_size: NA
j_call: TRBJ1-2
v_call: TRBV10-3
cdr3_aa: AISESGHYYGYT

cdr3_length: 14
clone_size: NA
j_call: TRBJ2-2
v_call: TRBV5-6
cdr3_aa: ASRAGLAGAAGELF

cdr3_length: 13
clone_size: NA
j_call: TRBJ1-1
v_call: TRBV4-2
cdr3_aa: ASSPGGQGRTEAF

cdr3_length: 12
clone_size: NA
j_call: TRBJ1-5
v_call: TRBV19
cdr3_aa: ASSIAQFNQPQH

cdr3_length: 13
clone_size: NA
j_call: TRBJ2-7
v_call: TRBV6-5
cdr3_aa: ASSLEGAGGYEQY

cdr3_length: 14
clone_size: NA
j_call: TRBJ2-2
v_call: TRBV5-5
cdr3_aa: ASSSTSGGGTGELF

cdr3_length: 10
clone_size: NA
j_call: TRBJ1-6
v_call: TRBV30
cdr3_aa: AWKGGGSPLH

cdr3_length: 14
clone_size: few
j_call: TRBJ1-1
v_call: TRBV9
cdr3_aa: ASSAGTGASNTEAF

cdr3_length: 13
clone_size: NA
j_call: TRBJ2-4
v_call: TRBV7-3
cdr3_aa: ASSLDGRAGNIQY

cdr3_length: 12
clone_size: NA
j_call: TRBJ2-5
v_call: TRBV27
cdr3_aa: ASRPHRGGETQY

cdr3_length: 12
clone_size: once
j_call: TRBJ2-6
v_call: TRBV19
cdr3_aa: ASSIRSGANVLT

cdr3_length: 13
clone_size: once
j_call: TRBJ2-7
v_call: TRBV19
cdr3_aa: ASSETGTGVYEQY

cdr3_length: 17
clone_size: once
j_call: TRBJ1-3
v_call: TRBV4-3
cdr3_aa: ASSQYRTGVHDSGNTIY